The rows below give T cell receptor beta chains drawn from one sample of a study of CD8 T cells in ankylosing spondylitis. One entry per CDR3 protein, called by TCRdb with MiXCR from the 5' RACE reads. The data hold about 540,000 distinct CDR3 sequences, with about an eighth observed a single time. The specimen was blood, either unsorted or a sorted T cell fraction (not recorded which). These receptors were obtained from a male donor with ankylosing spondylitis. Each CDR3 is given without its conserved first and last residue.

V gene,J gene,CDR3 protein
TRBV10-2,TRBJ2-1,ASSHLLAGDFDEQF
TRBV5-4,TRBJ2-3,ASSPEPADTQY
TRBV7-9,TRBJ2-7,ASSLGAGATYEQY
TRBV24-1,TRBJ2-1,ATSTPSGNDEQF
TRBV28,TRBJ1-1,ASSAVGHLNTEAF
TRBV5-1,TRBJ2-5,ASSQTGPETQY
TRBV12-3/TRBV12-4,TRBJ2-1,ASSYLRGSSYNEQF
TRBV29-1,TRBJ1-1,SVQGPLGAF
TRBV6-5,TRBJ2-3,ASSYSQIDTQY
TRBV15,TRBJ2-3,ATSRDRVLGTDTQY
TRBV4-1,TRBJ2-1,ASSPLAGISSEQF
TRBV18,TRBJ2-5,ASGSPTGEETQY
TRBV7-9,TRBJ1-4,ASSPPSSANEKLF
TRBV9,TRBJ2-7,ASSVGGTNSYEQY
TRBV7-9,TRBJ2-7,ASSAVRGQATYEQY
TRBV20-1,TRBJ2-7,SARAGTSGRGEQY
TRBV11-2,TRBJ2-3,ASSSYREEADTQY
TRBV12-3/TRBV12-4,TRBJ2-3,ASTGSGRVGTQY
TRBV6-2/TRBV6-3,TRBJ1-5,ASSYSEDQPQH
TRBV4-2,TRBJ1-4,ASSQGGITDEKLF
TRBV15,TRBJ2-1,ATSRTGTGSGSAYNEQF
TRBV7-9,TRBJ2-7,ASSPGGITYEQY
TRBV3-1,TRBJ2-1,ASSQDGGTTHEQF
TRBV13,TRBJ2-5,ASRPPGSGGETQY
TRBV2,TRBJ2-2,ASIPGWGELF
TRBV6-1,TRBJ2-3,ASSPSSGRHTDTQY
TRBV10-3,TRBJ2-1,AISESTGTSGTNEQF
TRBV19,TRBJ2-1,ASSIQGHSSYNEQF
TRBV6-6,TRBJ2-7,ASRGYNYEQY
TRBV3-1,TRBJ1-5,ASSPRGEQPQH
TRBV29-1,TRBJ1-1,SVDMDRNTEAF
TRBV25-1,TRBJ1-3,ASSDSSSGNTIY
TRBV2,TRBJ2-1,ASSVLVSGEQF